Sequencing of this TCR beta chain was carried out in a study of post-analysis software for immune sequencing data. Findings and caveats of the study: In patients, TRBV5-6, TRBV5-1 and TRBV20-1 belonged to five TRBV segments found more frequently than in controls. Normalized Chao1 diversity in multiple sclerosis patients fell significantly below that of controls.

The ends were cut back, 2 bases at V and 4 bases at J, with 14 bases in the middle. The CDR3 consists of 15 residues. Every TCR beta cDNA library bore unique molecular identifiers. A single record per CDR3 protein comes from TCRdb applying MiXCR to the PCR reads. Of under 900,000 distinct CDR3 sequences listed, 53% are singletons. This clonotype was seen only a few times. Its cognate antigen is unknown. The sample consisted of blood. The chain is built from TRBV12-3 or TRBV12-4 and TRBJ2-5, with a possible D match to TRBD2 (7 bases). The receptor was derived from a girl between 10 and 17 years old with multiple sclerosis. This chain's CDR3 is CASSLMWRGRETQYF. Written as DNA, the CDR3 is TGTGCCAGCAGTTTAATGTGGCGGGGGCGAGAGACCCAGTACTTC.